This is a list of T cell receptor beta chains from one sample in a study of PD-1 blockade in classical Hodgkin lymphoma. Assay used: immunoSEQ multiplex PCR; TCRdb lists only in-frame clones, some missing. This sample yields tens of thousands of clones, of which nearly 90% are seen a single time; around 8.1% belongs to the top ten. The sample here was peripheral blood mononuclear cells (PBMCs), taken before the fourth cycle of nivolumab. The receptors originated from a human donor with classical Hodgkin lymphoma. Each CDR3 is given with its conserved first and last residue. Fields, in order: clone size, V gene, J gene, D gene, CDR3 protein, CDR3 DNA. A D gene is named only where the DNA matches it firmly. Clone size is not always given. Where it is, it says once, few, many or a class for expanded clones.

>-|TRBV19|TRBJ1-3|-
CASSSTALGNTIYF
TGTGCCAGTAGTTCGACGGCCCTCGGAAACACCATATATTTT
>once|TRBV5-1|TRBJ1-5|TRBD1
CASRGTANNQPQHF
TGCGCCAGCCGGGGGACAGCCAACAATCAGCCCCAGCATTTT
>-|TRBV7-9|TRBJ1-6|-
CASSTPGSSPLHF
TGTGCCAGCAGCACACCAGGTTCCTCACCCCTCCACTTT
>-|TRBV2|TRBJ1-6|TRBD1
CASRGDREFSPLHF
TGTGCCAGCAGGGGGGACAGGGAATTTTCACCCCTCCACTTT
>-|TRBV2|TRBJ2-7|TRBD2
CASSQPGGSLTYEQYF
TGTGCCAGCAGCCAACCGGGGGGTAGCCTAACCTACGAGCAGTACTTC
>-|TRBV5-1|TRBJ1-1|TRBD1
CASSIQGGSTEAFF
TGCGCCAGCAGCATTCAGGGGGGCAGCACTGAAGCTTTCTTT
>-|TRBV5-1|TRBJ2-5|-
CASSLRDGAATQYF
TGCGCCAGCAGCTTACGGGACGGCGCAGCGACCCAGTACTTC
>-|TRBV5-1|TRBJ2-7|-
CASSQQGGDYEQYF
TGCGCCAGCAGCCAACAGGGTGGGGACTACGAGCAGTACTTC
>-|TRBV27|TRBJ1-2|-
CASSFGGRNYGYTF
TGTGCCAGCAGTTTTGGGGGGCGCAACTATGGCTACACCTTC
>-|TRBV6-1|TRBJ2-2|-
CASRPQGNTGELFF
TGTGCCAGCAGACCTCAGGGGAACACCGGGGAGCTGTTTTTT
>-|TRBV29-1|TRBJ2-7|TRBD1
CSVSIGTGRVYEQYF
TGCAGCGTCTCAATTGGGACAGGACGCGTCTACGAGCAGTACTTC
>-|TRBV19|TRBJ1-5|TRBD1
CASTLTGGNQPQHF
TGTGCCAGTACCCTGACAGGGGGAAATCAGCCCCAGCATTTT
>-|TRBV19|TRBJ1-2|-
CASSTRGDGNYGYTF
TGTGCCAGTAGTACCCGTGGGGACGGGAACTATGGCTACACCTTC
>once|TRBV6-1|TRBJ2-1|-
CASSEERGYNEQFF
TGTGCCAGCAGTGAAGAAAGGGGGTACAATGAGCAGTTCTTC
>once|TRBV9|TRBJ1-5|TRBD1
CASSGQGGNQPQHF
TGTGCCAGCAGCGGACAGGGGGGTAATCAGCCCCAGCATTTT
>-|TRBV6-6|TRBJ2-7|TRBD1
CASSSNPGQGFYEQYF
TGTGCCAGCAGTTCCAACCCGGGACAGGGGTTCTACGAGCAGTACTTC
>-|TRBV5-6|TRBJ1-1|-
CASSPDSWRTEAFF
TGTGCCAGCAGCCCGGACAGTTGGAGGACTGAAGCTTTCTTT
>-|TRBV12-5|TRBJ1-6|TRBD1
CASRLGTENSPLHF
TGTGCTAGTAGACTTGGGACAGAAAATTCACCCCTCCACTTT
>-|TRBV6-5|TRBJ1-2|-
CASSYQSQGLRGYTF
TGTGCCAGCAGTTACCAATCACAGGGTTTACGTGGCTACACCTTC
>-|TRBV19|TRBJ1-2|-
CASSPRQSLYGYTF
TGTGCCAGTAGCCCGAGACAGAGCCTCTATGGCTACACCTTC
>few|TRBV7-9|TRBJ1-2|-
CASSPRSLGGYTF
TGTGCCAGCAGCCCCCGATCCCTTGGGGGCTACACCTTC
>-|TRBV28|TRBJ2-7|-
CASSLARTYEQYF
TGTGCCAGCAGTTTGGCCAGGACCTACGAGCAGTACTTC
>-|TRBV5-1|TRBJ1-3|-
CASSSSGGGNTIYF
TGCGCCAGCAGCTCAAGCGGTGGTGGAAACACCATATATTTT
>-|TRBV2|TRBJ1-5|-
CASSEIGRSSNQPQHF
TGTGCCAGCAGTGAAATCGGCAGAAGTAGCAATCAGCCCCAGCATTTT
>-|TRBV30|TRBJ1-3|TRBD1
CAWTGGGNTIYF
TGTGCCTGGACAGGGGGCGGAAACACCATATATTTT
>-|TRBV28|TRBJ1-4|-
CASRTANEKLFF
TGTGCCAGCAGGACAGCTAATGAAAAACTGTTTTTT
>-|TRBV9|TRBJ2-7|-
CASSPRTLIYEQYF
TGTGCCAGCAGCCCTCGGACACTTATCTACGAGCAGTACTTC
>-|TRBV5-6|TRBJ2-2|TRBD1
CASSSTGKKNTGELFF
TGTGCCAGCAGCTCGACAGGGAAGAAGAACACCGGGGAGCTGTTTTTT
>few|TRBV7-9|TRBJ2-7|TRBD1
CASSEGTGRNEQYF
TGTGCCAGCAGCGAGGGGACAGGTCGAAACGAGCAGTACTTC
>-|TRBV12-5|TRBJ2-3|TRBD2
CASSGGVTSTDTQYF
TGTGCTAGCTCCGGGGGGGTGACTAGCACAGATACGCAGTATTTT
>-|TRBV7-9|TRBJ1-6|-
CASSLGGGGPNSPLHF
TGTGCCAGCAGCTTAGGGGGGGGCGGTCCCAATTCACCCCTCCACTTT
>-|TRBV7-3|TRBJ2-3|-
CASSKQPADTQYF
TGTGCCAGCAGCAAACAGCCCGCAGATACGCAGTATTTT
>-|TRBV7-9|TRBJ2-5|-
CASSEGETQYF
TGTGCCAGCAGCGAAGGAGAGACCCAGTACTTC
>-|TRBV6-5|TRBJ2-2|-
CASRRPNTGELFF
TGTGCCAGCCGCAGGCCCAACACCGGGGAGCTGTTTTTT
>-|TRBV5-8|TRBJ1-5|TRBD1
CASSLGQGGNQPQHF
TGTGCCAGCAGCTTGGGACAGGGCGGCAATCAGCCCCAGCATTTT
>-|TRBV6-1|TRBJ2-1|-
CASSELRIAQSNNEQFF
TGTGCCAGCAGTGAACTGAGAATAGCACAGTCGAACAATGAGCAGTTCTTC
>-|TRBV28|TRBJ2-1|TRBD2
CASSTTGRGGGNEQFF
TGTGCCAGCAGTACCACAGGGCGGGGGGGTGGCAATGAGCAGTTCTTC
>-|TRBV13|TRBJ1-5|-
CASSTRNNQPQHF
TGTGCCAGCAGCACCAGGAACAATCAGCCCCAGCATTTT
>-|TRBV18|TRBJ2-3|-
CASSPVQGGTDTQYF
TGTGCCAGCTCACCAGTCCAGGGCGGCACAGATACGCAGTATTTT
>once|TRBV28|TRBJ1-1|TRBD1
CASRETGRTEAFF
TGTGCCAGCAGGGAGACAGGGCGTACTGAAGCTTTCTTT
>-|TRBV18|TRBJ1-3|-
CASSPSRTPSGNTIYF
TGTGCCAGCTCACCGTCCAGAACCCCCTCTGGAAACACCATATATTTT
>-|TRBV5-1|TRBJ1-1|TRBD1
CASSIDRANTEAFF
TGCGCCAGCAGCATCGACAGGGCCAACACTGAAGCTTTCTTT
>-|TRBV4-2|TRBJ2-4|TRBD1
CASSQGIGTGEAKNIQYF
TGTGCCAGCAGCCAAGGTATCGGGACAGGGGAGGCCAAAAACATTCAGTACTTC
>-|TRBV6-5|TRBJ1-2|-
CASSYIGGRIMGGYTF
TGTGCCAGCAGTTATATAGGGGGGCGCATAATGGGCGGCTACACCTTC
>-|TRBV6-6|TRBJ2-7|-
CASSGDPDYEQYF
TGTGCCAGCTCGGGAGACCCCGACTACGAGCAGTACTTC
>-|TRBV6-6|TRBJ1-1|TRBD1
CASSYDRGGTEAFF
TGTGCCAGCAGTTACGACAGGGGGGGTACTGAAGCTTTCTTT
>-|TRBV5-1|TRBJ2-2|-
CASSLPDLNTGELFF
TGCGCCAGCAGCTTGCCAGACCTAAACACCGGGGAGCTGTTTTTT
>once|TRBV19|TRBJ1-5|TRBD1
CASSTRGRNNQPQHF
TGTGCCAGTAGTACCAGGGGGCGGAACAATCAGCCCCAGCATTTT
>once|TRBV7-9|TRBJ2-7|TRBD2
CASSVHGGTYEQYF
TGTGCCAGCAGCGTCCACGGGGGGACCTACGAGCAGTACTTC